This T cell receptor beta chain was sequenced for a study of metastatic and nonmetastatic thyroid tumors. In the source study's methods: Clinicopathological groups differed in CDR3, with these differences serving to build a distant-metastasis classifier for papillary thyroid cancer. With MiXCR, TCRdb reprocessed the PCR reads. The V and J calls were not made by the authors but by TCRdb's processing. Of roughly 93,000 clones in the sample, 10% to 15% were seen once. Every patient underwent thyroid surgery untreated. This clone was seen more than once but under ten times. Possible read error: a much larger clone is one base away. This CDR3 contains 16 residues. From germline, CDR1 is DFQATT and CDR2 SNEGSKA (reference sequence). The germline V and J ends were trimmed by 4 bases and 0 bases, with 13 bases remaining between them.

The gene calls are TRBV20-1 and TRBJ2-6; D gene uncertain. Input material: blood. The receptor was isolated from a female donor with papillary thyroid cancer or a benign thyroid nodule (not recorded which). Some clones in this sample may be carry-over from other donors' samples. The chain's CDR3 is CSAIDLHLSGANVLTF. CDR3 nucleotide sequence: TGCAGTGCTATAGATTTACATCTCTCTGGGGCCAACGTCCTGACTTTC.